Following are 6 T cell receptor beta chains from one sample sequenced in a study of identical twins. TCRdb processed the 5' RACE reads anew with MiXCR; each CDR3 protein has one entry. This repertoire shows some 250,000 distinct CDR3 sequences, approximately 5.9% found once; its top ten account for roughly 14%. The sample also formed part of further work on T cells expressing NK-cell markers.

The sample consisted of CD8+ T cells sorted from blood. These receptors originate from a young woman in good health.

This clonotype was counted many times. In DNA form, the CDR3 reads TGCGCCAGCAGCCAATTAGGCAATGAGCAGTTCTTC. This translates into CASSQLGNEQFF. V usage is TRBV4-1 and J usage is TRBJ2-1; D is ambiguous. From germline, CDR1 is MGHRA and CDR2 YSYEKL. The V end was cut by 2 bases, the J end by 6 bases, with 5 bases between. CDR3 length: 12 residues.

This clonotype was picked up a small number of times. V usage is TRBV7-9 and J usage is TRBJ2-1; no clear D gene. V was shortened by 5 bases and J by 6 bases, with 14 bases between the two germline ends. The CDR3 length is 14 residues. Germline lookup yields CDR1 SEHNR and CDR2 FQNEAQ (reference sequence). The CDR3 DNA sequence: TGTGCCAGCAGCCGAGGATCGATACCCAATGAGCAGTTCTTC. Translation: CASSRGSIPNEQFF.

The chain recombines TRBV30 with TRBJ1-1; 7 bases agree with TRBD1. The CDR3 is 16 residues long. Germline CDR1 reads GTSNPN; CDR2 reads SVGIG (reference sequence). V shed 1 base, J shed 6 bases, and the junction held 14 bases outside the gene matches. CDR3: CAWSGVPGQHAPEAFF. CDR3 in DNA: TGTGCCTGGAGTGGCGTACCGGGACAGCACGCCCCTGAAGCTTTCTTT.

This clonotype came up a few times. The rearrangement uses TRBV6-2 or TRBV6-3 and TRBJ2-7; possible D gene TRBD2, 5 bases. CDR1 and CDR2 (germline): MNHEY, SVGEGT. Trimming removed 5 bases at V and 7 bases at J, with 15 bases between. There are 13 residues in the CDR3. The CDR3 here is CASSPGLYREQYF. The CDR3 region has the DNA TGTGCCAGCAGTCCCGGACTGTATCGGGAGCAGTACTTC.

This chain connects TRBV9 to TRBJ2-1; D tentatively reads TRBD1 or TRBD2 (5 bases each). From germline, CDR1 is SGDLS and CDR2 YYNGEE. The CDR3 has 12 amino acids. Between the trimmed V and J ends, which lost 3 bases and 5 bases, there was a span of 6 bases. CDR3 bases: TGTGCCAGCAGCGGGGACCACAATGAGCAGTTCTTC. Residues: CASSGDHNEQFF.

The chain joins TRBV7-9 to TRBJ2-7; D unresolved. V shed 2 bases and J shed 5 bases, with 7 bases lying between them. The CDR3 runs to 12 residues. Germline V gene sequence: CDR1 SEHNR, CDR2 FQNEAQ (reference sequence). This chain's CDR3 is CASSLLPHEQYF. As DNA, the CDR3 is TGTGCCAGCAGCTTATTACCCCACGAGCAGTACTTC.